This TCR beta chain was recorded in a study of T-cell memory formation after mild COVID-19 (TCRdb year 2021). About the full investigation: TCR sequence clusters from the two donors were largely donor specific. In a couple of donors, T-cell clones that expanded and contracted after mild COVID-19 were tracked by sequencing TCRalpha and TCRbeta repertoires over time. The cohort comprised two young, previously healthy adult volunteers, one female and one male.

Overall study outcomes, separate from this receptor: Contracting CD4+ clones turned up mainly in the CM and EM memory subsets, whereas EMRA was where CD8+ clones were enriched. The second-wave clones that peaked on day 37 were not confirmed to be SARS-CoV-2 specific. Some responding clones were detected in pre-infection memory, which suggested that pre-existing cross-reactive memory T cells had joined the SARS-CoV-2 response. The study covered only a couple of mild cases, and larger cohorts including severe cases with pre-infection samples were considered necessary. From day 15 to 85, contracting clones showed balanced CD4/CD8 phenotypes, whereas a second wave of clones that expanded from day 15 to 37 leaned towards CD4+.

These reads were obtained on an Illumina NovaSeq 6000. TCRalpha and TCRbeta cDNA libraries were constructed by 5'RACE with constant-segment primers, with sample barcodes and unique molecular identifiers being introduced. Trizol reagent was used to extract RNA from every sample. The libraries were amplified in two PCR steps, and the second step added a second sample barcode and Illumina TruSeq adapters. Libraries were sequenced on an Illumina NovaSeq with 2 x 150 bp paired-end reads. Regarding the original processing steps: The reads were demultiplexed and collapsed into UMI-guided consensus sequences using migec v1.2.7. Using mixcr v2.1.11, the UMI consensuses were aligned to TRA and TRB V and J templates and assembled into clonotypes. Clonotypes were classified as expanded or contracted when called significant by both edgeR and NoisET, with noise models trained on biological replicates. edgeR calls used a false discovery rate-adjusted p below 0.01 and a log2 fold-change threshold of 1. As an exploratory analysis of dynamics, PCA with hierarchical clustering was applied to max-normalized trajectories of the 1000 most abundant clonotypes. Each responding clone was given a CD4 or CD8 phenotype based on the CD4+ and CD8+ repertoires, which had been sequenced separately. TCRdb applied fastp at Q25 and MiXCR to the public reads, then kept only in-frame beta chains. CDR3 protein sequences are deduplicated, and each keeps its most common genes and DNA. What appears here as the V and J calls and clone size reflects TCRdb's work, not the paper's. A total of about 350,000 distinct CDR3 sequences appear in this sample, around 28% of them only once. The ten largest clones capture roughly 14% of the sample.

Ficoll-Paque density gradient centrifugation was used to isolate PBMCs. The germline ends are 9 bases apart after V is trimmed by 5 bases and J by 4 bases. The CDR3, cysteine through phenylalanine, is 13 amino acids long. CDR3 DNA only is kept here, 39 bases in frame from base 1. Looking up the germline V gene yields CDR1 SGHVS and CDR2 FQNEAQ. This clonotype was recorded a few times. Its antigen remains unidentified. No quality values exist for individual bases; no much larger clone is one base distant. This receptor was identified in an adult woman who had mild COVID-19 (a few samples of this study predate the infection). The sample titles of this study are shuffled in the database, so cell type and time point are left out; the donor was told from shared clones. Sequencing was carried out using PBMCs or a T cell subset sorted from them (not recorded which). This sequence uses TRBV7-8 and TRBJ2-1, with the D gene not confidently named. CDR3 sequence: CASSNLGYNEQFF. The nucleotide sequence reads as follows: TGTGCCAGCAGCAACCTAGGTTACAATGAGCAGTTCTTC.